The present entry profiles one T cell receptor (beta chain) with its context. Its target is not known. The sample originates from a study of T cell responses to AZD1222 COVID-19 vaccine. About the study: Analyses pooled second doses at about 4 or about 12 weeks.

Study results and caveats: Just six AZD1222 recipients were seropositive at baseline. Two AZD1222 administrations were followed by greater Spike-specific TCR breadth and depth. Close to half of all spike-specific TCRs reportedly target regions of the variants that are unmutated.

The data were produced by immunoSEQ multiplex PCR, yet TCRdb's version contains in-frame clones alone and is incomplete. The repertoire includes over 85,000 clones, roughly 90% of them detected once, and more than 7.5% sits in the top ten. Germline V gene lookup returns CDR1 SGHDT and CDR2 YYEEEE. The CDR3 spans 16 residues. Trimming removed 1 base from V and 9 bases from J, with 17 bases in between. The chain uses TRBV5-6 and TRBJ1-6, with D maybe TRBD1 (6 bases). The sequence was obtained from an adult in good health. Sequencing used peripheral blood, obtained on day 0 of AZD1222 vaccination. DNA of the CDR3: TGTGCCAGCAGCTTGCCTTGGGGGGCGCAAAGTTCACCCCTCCACTTT. Protein product: CASSLPWGAQSSPLHF.